The 27 T cell receptor beta chains given below trace back to one sample, sequenced in a study of Graves' ophthalmopathy and Graves' hyperthyroidism. Scientists amplified the TCR beta CDR3 regions from RNA transcripts. HTBI-primed RT-PCR formed the first round, and a multiplex PCR formed the second. MiXCR was run by TCRdb on the multiplex PCR reads, yielding one entry per CDR3 protein. Here the sample spans 680,000 or so distinct CDR3 sequences, approximately 21% being singletons. The sample comprised peripheral blood. These receptors all stem from a woman aged 18-29 years with stable Graves' hyperthyroidism. Some clones in this sample may be carry-over from other donors' samples.

The chain couples TRBV2 to TRBJ1-5; D not certain. The CDR3 runs to 14 residues. The V end lost 6 bases, the J end lost 6 bases, and 15 bases lay between the germline ends. Germline assignment: CDR1 SNHLY and CDR2 FYNNEI. The CDR3 reads CASSLQPRAQPQHF. CDR3 DNA sequence: TGTGCCAGCAGCCTTCAACCCCGCGCTCAGCCCCAGCATTTT.

This clonotype was detected ten times or more. The gene calls are TRBV6-5 and TRBJ2-5; 8 nucleotides align to TRBD2. Germline lookup yields CDR1 MNHEY and CDR2 SVGAGI. Trimming removed 2 bases from V and 3 bases from J; junction bases left unmatched: 17. The CDR3 is 19 residues long. CDR3 amino acids: CASSYTLRSGSRNKETQYF. For the CDR3, the DNA is TGTGCCAGCAGTTACACCCTCCGGAGCGGGAGCAGAAATAAAGAGACCCAGTACTTC.

In this sample, this clonotype turned up many times. The gene calls are TRBV11-2 and TRBJ2-7; D gene uncertain. Trimming cost V 0 bases and J 0 bases, with 9 bases left between them. Germline V gives CDR1 SGHAT, CDR2 FQNNGV. This CDR3 comprises 15 residues. CDR3 sequence (DNA): TGTGCCAGCAGCTTAGATTGGTCTAGCTCCTACGAGCAGTACTTC. This gives the protein CASSLDWSSSYEQYF. The entire variable domain, with the rest obtained from reference TRBV11-2 and TRBJ2-7, is as follows: EAGVAQSPRYKIIEKRQSVAFWCNPISGHATLYWYQQILGQGPKLLIQFQNNGVVDDSQLPKDRFSAERLKGVDSTLKIQPAKLEDSAVYLCASSLDWSSSYEQYFGPGTRLTVT.

The sample holds many counts of this clonotype. V is TRBV10-3 and J is TRBJ1-5, with D unclear. The V gene's germline CDR1 is ENHRY and CDR2 SYGVKD. The CDR3 covers 14 residues. V was clipped by 0 bases and J by 7 bases, with 10 bases between them. This CDR3 reads CAISESNGNQPQHF. CDR3 DNA: TGTGCCATCAGTGAGTCGAACGGGAACCAGCCCCAGCATTTT.

At least ten counts were recorded for this clonotype. The rearrangement links TRBV7-8 to TRBJ1-3, with D perhaps matching TRBD1 (5 bases). The CDR3 length is 16 residues. Deletions cut 4 bases from V and 1 base from J, with 14 bases between. CDR1 and CDR2 (germline): SGHVS, FQNEAQ. CDR3 in amino acids: CASSSSGAPSGNTIYF. CDR3 in DNA: TGTGCCAGCAGCTCCTCCGGGGCGCCTTCTGGAAACACCATATATTTT.

The chain joins TRBV6-1 to TRBJ1-2; a weak D match, TRBD1 (5 bases). The CDR3 contains 13 residues. Germline CDR1 reads MNHNS; CDR2 reads SASEGT. V shed 6 bases and J shed 8 bases, with 16 bases lying between them. CDR3 in DNA: TGTGCCAGCAGCGTAGGGACTTCTGAGGGCTACACCTTC. Protein: CASSVGTSEGYTF.

The table lists this clonotype with a few counts. This could be a read error, since a much larger clone is one nucleotide away. J is TRBJ1-5 and V is TRBV7-2; TRBD1 agrees at 9 bases. The CDR3 contains 13 residues. Looked up from germline, CDR1 is SGHTA and CDR2 is FQGNSA. CDR3 DNA sequence: TGTGCCAGCAACCCGGACAGGGGCCAGCCCAAGCATTTT. This gives the protein CASNPDRGQPKHF.

This clonotype has only a few counts. The genes are TRBV12-3 or TRBV12-4 and TRBJ1-2; unclear D gene. This CDR3 region has 12 residues. V lost 5 bases to trimming and J lost 8 bases, with 12 bases between them. CDR3 nucleotides: TGTGCCAGCAGTCCCGGGGAGTTAGGCTACACCTTC. Its protein is CASSPGELGYTF.

The V gene is TRBV11-2, the J gene TRBJ1-1; the D is unclear. The CDR3 length is 14 residues. From germline, CDR1 is SGHAT and CDR2 FQNNGV. V lost 5 bases to trimming and J lost 3 bases, with 13 bases between them. The CDR3 nucleotides read TGTGCCAGCAGCGGAACGGCGGAGGACACTGAAGCTTTCTTT. Protein sequence: CASSGTAEDTEAFF. The whole variable domain, filled in from reference TRBV11-2 and TRBJ1-1, reads EAGVAQSPRYKIIEKRQSVAFWCNPISGHATLYWYQQILGQGPKLLIQFQNNGVVDDSQLPKDRFSAERLKGVDSTLKIQPAKLEDSAVYLCASSGTAEDTEAFFGQGTRLTVV.

This clonotype was observed at least ten times. The V call is TRBV15, the J call TRBJ1-1; 10 nucleotides agree with TRBD1. Germline V gives CDR1 LNHNV, CDR2 YYDKDF (reference sequence). The V and J ends lost 4 bases and 4 bases, in that order; junction bases with no gene match: 15. This CDR3 region has 18 residues. The CDR3 nucleotides are TGTGCCACCAGCACCTTTCGGGGACAGGGGAGATGGAGCACTGAAGCTTTCTTT. Protein sequence: CATSTFRGQGRWSTEAFF.

The table lists this clonotype with many counts. The genes are TRBV12-3 or TRBV12-4 and TRBJ2-7; possibly TRBD1 for D (5 bases). The V end was cut by 6 bases, the J end by 0 bases, with 9 bases between. The CDR3 totals 13 residues. CDR3 sequence: CASSIDSSYEQYF. The DNA for the CDR3 is TGTGCCAGCAGCATAGACAGCTCCTACGAGCAGTACTTC.

This sequence joins TRBV4-1 and TRBJ1-5; D is unresolved. V lost 0 bases to trimming and J lost 9 bases, with 12 bases between them. Germline-derived CDR1 and CDR2 are MGHRA and YSYEKL. CDR3 length: 14 residues. The CDR3 spells CASSQDQPGAPQHF. CDR3 DNA: TGCGCCAGCAGCCAAGATCAGCCCGGCGCGCCCCAGCATTTT.

This clonotype was seen repeatedly, ten times or more. The rearrangement joins TRBV6-1 to TRBJ1-5; D remains ambiguous. Trimming took off 1 base at V and 7 bases at J, with 2 bases between the two ends. Germline CDR1 MNHNS, CDR2 SASEGT. The CDR3 covers 11 residues. The CDR3 reads CASSEGQPQHF. In DNA, the CDR3 is TGTGCCAGCAGTGAAGGGCAGCCCCAGCATTTT.

This chain joins TRBV2 and TRBJ1-1, with TRBD1 identical over 8 bases. Trimming cost V 2 bases and J 9 bases; bases outside gene matches: 5. Germline values: CDR1 SNHLY, CDR2 FYNNEI. The CDR3 has 13 amino acids. CDR3 nucleotides: TGTGCCAGCAGTGAATCAGGGGGCGCAAAAGCTTTCTTT. Amino acids: CASSESGGAKAFF.

This clonotype was seen ten or more times. This rearrangement joins TRBV11-3 to TRBJ2-7; 8 positions match TRBD1. V lost 1 base and J lost 1; bases outside the gene matches: 12. This CDR3 is built from 18 residues. Looked up from germline, CDR1 is SGHNT and CDR2 is YENEEA. The CDR3 region has the DNA TGTGCCAGCAGCTTAGGGACAGGGATGAATTCTAGATCCTACGAGCAGTACTTC. Protein sequence: CASSLGTGMNSRSYEQYF.

This clonotype was seen more than once but under ten times. The rearrangement joins TRBV4-1 to TRBJ2-4; D tentatively fits TRBD1 or TRBD2 (5 bases each). The CDR3 sequence is 19 residues long. Per the germline V gene, CDR1 is MGHRA and CDR2 is YSYEKL. Trimming removed 3 bases from V and 3 bases from J, with 24 bases in between. The chain's CDR3 is CASSQLPRDERMGKNIQYF. The CDR3 nucleotides read TGCGCCAGCAGCCAGCTGCCCCGGGACGAAAGAATGGGCAAAAACATTCAGTACTTC.

With regard to this clonotype: A read error may explain this, as a much larger clone is one base away. This CDR3 fails to terminate in the conserved phenylalanine or tryptophan, so it likely reflects a read error. The chain combines TRBV5-1 with TRBJ2-2, with TRBD1 matching over 8 bases. V lost 2 bases and J lost 3; bases outside the gene matches: 3. CDR1 SGHRS and CDR2 YFSETQ come from the germline V gene. This CDR3 is built from 15 residues. CDR3 amino acids: CASSLIQGDTGELFC. CDR3 DNA sequence: TGCGCCAGCAGCTTAATACAGGGGGACACCGGGGAGCTGTTTTGT.

This clonotype appeared many times. The V call is TRBV7-9, the J call TRBJ2-7, with D perhaps TRBD2 (6 bases). V gave up 1 base and J gave up 0 bases, with 10 bases separating them. The CDR3 covers 15 residues. Per germline, CDR1 SEHNR and CDR2 FQNEAQ (reference sequence). The CDR3 loop is CASSLDGLLSYEQYF. CDR3 sequence (DNA): TGTGCCAGCAGCTTAGACGGACTACTCTCCTACGAGCAGTACTTC. The whole variable domain, filled in from reference TRBV7-9 and TRBJ2-7, reads DTGVSQNPRHKITKRGQNVTFRCDPISEHNRLYWYRQTLGQGPEFLTYFQNEAQLEKSRLLSDRFSAERPKGSFSTLEIQRTEQGDSAMYLCASSLDGLLSYEQYFGPGTRLTVT.

In its sample, this clonotype was seen many times. The chain carries TRBV19 and TRBJ1-1, with 7 positions matching TRBD1. Germline V gives CDR1 LNHDA, CDR2 SQIVND (reference sequence). J was trimmed by 0 bases and V by 9 bases; bases with no gene match: 7. CDR3 length: 14 amino acids. The DNA of the CDR3 is TGTGCCAGCAGCCGGGACAGAGTGAACACTGAAGCTTTCTTT. Translated: CASSRDRVNTEAFF.

This clonotype was detected ten times or more. CDR3: CSAVRGSTEAFF. In DNA, the CDR3 is TGCAGTGCAGTAAGGGGGAGCACTGAAGCTTTCTTT. This chain links TRBV20-1 with TRBJ1-1, with D possibly TRBD1 on 6 matching bases. Germline V gene data show CDR1 as DFQATT and CDR2 as SNEGSKA (reference sequence). Between the trimmed V and J ends, which lost 6 bases and 4 bases, there was a span of 12 bases. The CDR3 loop spans 12 amino acids.

V usage is TRBV7-3 and J usage is TRBJ2-7; TRBD1 aligns across 8 bases. V lost 3 bases, J lost 3 bases, and 4 bases stayed unmatched. Per the germline V gene, CDR1 is SGHTA and CDR2 is FQGTGA. This CDR3 has 14 residues. The CDR3 nucleotides are TGTGCCAGCAGCTTGACAGGGACAGGCTACGAGCAGTACTTC. It specifies CASSLTGTGYEQYF.

Note on this clonotype: A much larger clone differs by one base, so this may be a read error. The genes are TRBV20-1 and TRBJ1-1; 8 positions match TRBD1. CDR3 length: 12 residues. The germline gives CDR1 DFQATT, CDR2 SNEGSKA (reference sequence). The CDR3 protein is CSSGQGDTEACF. The CDR3 DNA sequence: TGCAGCTCAGGACAGGGTGACACTGAAGCTTGCTTT.

The CDR3 DNA follows: TGTGCCAGTAGTCTTCAGTGGAACACCGGGGAGCTGTTTTTT. The encoded protein is CASSLQWNTGELFF. The rearrangement links TRBV19 to TRBJ2-2; the D is unclear. The germline V and J ends were trimmed by 5 bases and 1 base, with 8 bases remaining between them. CDR1 and CDR2 from the germline V gene are LNHDA and SQIVND (reference sequence). The CDR3 is 14 residues long.

This clonotype was recorded at least ten times. The chain combines TRBV12-3 or TRBV12-4 with TRBJ1-2; D is unclear. CDR3 length equals 14 residues. V lost 6 bases and J 7 bases, leaving 18 bases between the germline ends. The CDR3 protein is CASSPLRVPGGYTF. The CDR3 bases are TGTGCCAGCAGCCCTCTGAGGGTTCCTGGTGGCTACACCTTC.

There are a few counts of this clonotype. This sequence joins TRBV6-1 and TRBJ1-1; no reliable D call. CDR1 MNHNS and CDR2 SASEGT come from the germline V gene. Trimming removed 7 bases from V and 5 bases from J, with 20 bases in between. CDR3 length: 15 residues. The CDR3 DNA follows: TGTGCCAGCACCGACCCGACCTCGCGTTGGACTGAAGCTTTCTTT. This gives the protein CASTDPTSRWTEAFF.

This clonotype occurred a few times. This chain links TRBV11-1 with TRBJ1-3; tentatively, D is TRBD1 (6 bases). V shed 5 bases and J shed 0 bases, with 14 bases lying between them. The CDR3 is 16 amino acids. Germline CDR1 is SGHAT and CDR2 is FQDESV (reference sequence). This chain's CDR3 is CASSKDRPTSGNTIYF. CDR3 nucleotides: TGTGCCAGCAGCAAAGACAGGCCAACCTCTGGAAACACCATATATTTT.

This clonotype was recorded at least ten times. The chain combines TRBV6-5 with TRBJ2-2, with D tentatively TRBD2 (5 bases). Germline lookup yields CDR1 MNHEY and CDR2 SVGAGI. Trimming pared 0 bases from V and 1 base from J, leaving 9 bases between. The CDR3 length is 16 residues. CDR3: CASSYSAAGNTGELFF. CDR3 nucleotides: TGTGCCAGCAGTTACTCGGCCGCGGGGAACACCGGGGAGCTGTTTTTT.